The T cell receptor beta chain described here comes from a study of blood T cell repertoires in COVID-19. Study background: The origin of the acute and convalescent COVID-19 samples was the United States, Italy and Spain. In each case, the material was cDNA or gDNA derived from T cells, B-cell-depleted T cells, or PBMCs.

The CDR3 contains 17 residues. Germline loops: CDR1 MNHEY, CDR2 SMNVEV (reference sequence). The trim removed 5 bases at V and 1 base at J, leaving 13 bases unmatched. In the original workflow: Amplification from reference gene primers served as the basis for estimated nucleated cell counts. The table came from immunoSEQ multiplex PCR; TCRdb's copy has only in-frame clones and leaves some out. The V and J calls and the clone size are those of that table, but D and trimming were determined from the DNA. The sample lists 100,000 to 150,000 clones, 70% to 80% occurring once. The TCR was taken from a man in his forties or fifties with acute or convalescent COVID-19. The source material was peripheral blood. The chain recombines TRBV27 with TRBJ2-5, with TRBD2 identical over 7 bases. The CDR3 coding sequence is TGTGCCAGCAGTCCTCACCCCCTAGCGGAGGTCCAAGAGACCCAGTACTTC. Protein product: CASSPHPLAEVQETQYF.